This entry features one T cell receptor beta chain sequence. This clonotype was recorded many times. No cognate antigen has been identified for it. No quality values exist for individual bases; no much larger clone is one base distant. These data belong to a study of molecular identifiers for immune sequencing clone quantification (dated by TCRdb to between 2017 and 2018). Describing the broader study: In a replicate experiment, RNA from about 19,000 or 110,000 naive CD8 T cells was split into five aliquots, four of which were sequenced. CD8 T cells were used in a methods study to benchmark molecular-identifier clustering-based TCR repertoire sequencing (MIDCIRS) and TCR RNA copy counting. What the authors observed across the whole study: About 3 recovered TCR RNA copies per cell were obtained by modeling, versus around 10 by digital PCR, implying a capture efficiency of 30% to 35%. In CMV-specific effector cells, over 97% of molecules were held by clones above 20 RNA copies, whereas under 1% of molecules were held by such clones in naive cells. Naive libraries contained spiked-in Jurkat TCR RNA (approximately nine copies' worth), which is not part of the donor repertoire. Spiked-in Jurkat TCR RNA equivalent to a single cell was reported to be detectable even among over 800,000 naive CD8 T cells. When barcode sub-clustering was not used, chimeric consensus sequences inflated TCR diversity, with chimeras reaching as high as 47%. Highly expanded clone sizes could be underestimated if identical TCR molecules share a barcode.

Its CDR3 holds 15 amino acids, cysteine through phenylalanine. The CDR3 DNA has 45 bases and is translated from base 1. Compared with germline, V lacks 5 bases and J lacks 7 bases; bases without a gene match: 9. Looking up the germline V gene (reference sequence) yields CDR1 SEHNR and CDR2 FQNEAQ. Libraries of naive CD8 T cells were built from around 20,000 to 1,000,000 sorted cells, with 10%, 30% or 50% of the purified RNA used. On a BD FACSAria II, naive CD8 T cells were FACS-sorted as CD8+CD4-CCR7+CD45RA+ and collected into RLT Plus buffer. Ten to eleven TCR copies' worth of Jurkat RNA were spiked into roughly 19,000-1,000,000 naive CD8 T cell samples to test detection sensitivity. CD8 T cells were enriched with RosetteSep CD8+ T Cell Enrichment Cocktail and Ficoll-Paque, followed by ACK red cell lysis. Receptor amplification or capture employed PCR. TCRdb names Illumina HiSeq 4000 as the instrument used. Preparation of bulk TCR libraries followed a previously described approach, with the TCR primers listed in Table S5. Total RNA was purified with the Qiagen AllPrep DNA/RNA kit. Before analysis, reads from multiple sequencing runs of the same library were pooled. On the study's bioinformatics: Only reads with exact TCR constant sequence were kept, trimmed to 150 nt, and grouped by their 12-nt molecular barcodes. Within each barcode group, reads were sub-clustered at a 15% Levenshtein threshold, and quality-weighted consensus sequences were built per RNA molecule. Non-functional sequences were filtered out, along with any lower-count sequence sitting one edit away from another sequence. On the basis of fitting two negative binomial distributions, barcode sub-clusters with fewer than 20% of the maximum read count were discarded. TCRdb trimmed the raw reads at Q25, called clones with MiXCR and kept productive beta chains. Under each unique CDR3 protein, matching rows form one entry showing the most common genes and DNA. TCRdb's processing, not the authors', yielded these V and J calls. The sample records under 650,000 distinct CDR3 sequences, 20% of which are singletons. The ten most abundant clones make up approximately 0.9% of the sample.

Sequencing was carried out using naive CD8+ T cells from blood, with Jurkat cell RNA spiked in. The label giving this sample's cell subset or site can be read as: FACS-sorted CD8+CD4-CCR7+CD45RA+ naive T cells. This TCR came from a human donor in good health. Some libraries in this study had Jurkat cell RNA spiked in. The V and J genes are TRBV7-9 and TRBJ1-1, and 11 bases in between align with TRBD1. Here the CDR3 is given as CASSPNSDRGLEAFF. The nucleotide sequence is TGTGCCAGCAGCCCAAACTCGGACAGGGGGCTTGAAGCTTTCTTT.